What follows describes a single T cell receptor (beta chain). The antigen is unknown. For the second PCR, which ran for roughly 6 to 12 cycles, a sample-barcoded 5' primer and a J-beta primer mix were used. TCRdb independently ran MiXCR on the 5' RACE reads; one entry per CDR3 protein. The table shows fewer than 1.5 million distinct CDR3 sequences, with around 42% occurring only once. The sample is drawn from a study of blood T cells in healthy people across ages. This CDR3 spans 18 amino acids. Per germline, CDR1 LNHNV and CDR2 YYDKDF (reference sequence). V was pared by 0 bases and J by 2 bases, with 11 bases of the junction left unmatched. Study-level results: As age increased, TCR beta diversity per million T cells fell in a roughly linear fashion.

The receptor was isolated from a woman younger than 30 in good health. The V and J genes are TRBV15 and TRBJ2-3, with TRBD2 matching 7 bases. The sequenced material came from blood. CDR3 DNA: TGTGCCACCAGCAGAGAACTAGGGGCTAGCGGCCCCACAGATACGCAGTATTTT. Residues: CATSRELGASGPTDTQYF.